The 13 T cell receptor beta chains presented below share a single source sample, sequenced in a study of cytomegalovirus exposure and HLA in healthy donors. Primers: 60 Vbeta forward and 13 Jbeta reverse. Clones were read by immunoSEQ multiplex PCR, and TCRdb kept only the in-frame ones, dropping some. The sample records approximately 100,000 clones, around 80% being singletons. Specimen: PBMCs. The receptors derive from a woman between 35 and 50 years old in good health and CMV-seronegative.

This clone is a singleton in its sample. The chain combines TRBV4-3 with TRBJ1-1; D might be TRBD1 (6 bases). V was clipped by 0 bases and J by 1 base, with 9 bases between them. The CDR3 totals 15 residues. Germline loops: CDR1 LGHNA, CDR2 YSLEER. The CDR3 nucleotides read TGCGCCAGCAGCCAAGATCCGGGACAGAACACTGAAGCTTTCTTT. It yields the protein CASSQDPGQNTEAFF.

This clone came up once. V usage is TRBV7-7 and J usage is TRBJ2-2; D is unresolved. The CDR3 loop spans 13 amino acids. Germline CDR1 SSHAT, CDR2 FNYEAQ (reference sequence). V was shortened by 5 bases and J by 6 bases, with 10 bases between the two germline ends. Here the CDR3 DNA reads TGTGCCAGCAGCCTCTCCTATTCCGGGGAGCTGTTTTTT. Its translation is CASSLSYSGELFF.

The V call is TRBV6-5, the J call TRBJ2-1, with 7 bases fitting TRBD2. The V segment lost 0 bases and the J segment 3 bases; nucleotides outside the gene matches: 5. Looked up from germline, CDR1 is MNHEY and CDR2 is SVGAGI. This CDR3 has 16 amino acids. The CDR3 sequence: CASSYSSGTGYNEQFF. DNA of the CDR3: TGTGCCAGCAGTTACTCGAGCGGGACGGGCTACAATGAGCAGTTCTTC.

V is TRBV5-6 and J is TRBJ1-5, with D hard to call. Germline-derived CDR1 and CDR2 are SGHDT and YYEEEE. The CDR3 runs to 19 residues. Trimming stripped 1 base from V and 7 bases from J, with 27 bases between. DNA for the CDR3: TGTGCCAGCAGCTTGCGTCCCCCACTAGACGGGGTCCGGGGACAGCCCCAGCATTTT. Its protein is CASSLRPPLDGVRGQPQHF.

The chain combines TRBV10-3 with TRBJ1-3; D is uncertain. Germline V gives CDR1 ENHRY, CDR2 SYGVKD. The V gene lost 10 bases and the J gene lost 2 bases, with 18 bases spanning the gap. CDR3 size: 15 residues. The CDR3: CATFAYGLTGNTIYF. Written as DNA, the CDR3 is TGTGCCACGTTCGCCTATGGACTGACTGGAAACACCATATATTTT.

The V call is TRBV25-1, the J call TRBJ2-5; D is undetermined. From germline, CDR1 is MGHDK and CDR2 SYGVNS. The CDR3 runs 12 residues. V was clipped by 0 bases and J by 10 bases, with 9 bases between them. CDR3 residues: CASSEYGLDQYF. The CDR3 coding sequence is TGTGCCAGCAGTGAATACGGGTTGGACCAGTACTTC.

The chain carries TRBV6-5 and TRBJ2-1; D might be TRBD1 (5 bases). Germline lookup yields CDR1 MNHEY and CDR2 SVGAGI. The ends were cut back, 6 bases at V and 4 bases at J, with 7 bases in the middle. The CDR3 loop spans 12 amino acids. CDR3 nucleotide sequence: TGTGCCAGCAGGACAGCTTACAATGAGCAGTTCTTC. The encoded protein is CASRTAYNEQFF.

The chain recombines TRBV7-8 with TRBJ2-7, with 9 positions matching TRBD1. Germline V gene lookup returns CDR1 SGHVS and CDR2 FQNEAQ. J was trimmed by 0 bases and V by 5 bases; bases with no gene match: 2. This CDR3 has 14 amino acids. The CDR3 loop is CASSRTGDSYEQYF. CDR3 nucleotide sequence: TGTGCCAGCAGCCGGACAGGGGACTCCTACGAGCAGTACTTC.

V gene TRBV30 combines with J gene TRBJ1-5; D may be TRBD1 (5 bases). CDR1 and CDR2 from the germline V gene are GTSNPN and SVGIG (reference sequence). The ends were cut back, 5 bases at V and 0 bases at J, with 8 bases in the middle. There are 13 residues in the CDR3. CDR3: CAWGGDSNQPQHF. CDR3 sequence (DNA): TGTGCCTGGGGGGGGGATAGCAATCAGCCCCAGCATTTT.

The sample holds a few counts of this clone. CDR3 protein: CASRRSGYTDTQYF. CDR3 coding DNA: TGCGCCAGCAGGCGTAGCGGATACACAGATACGCAGTATTTT. The genes are TRBV5-1 and TRBJ2-3, with D maybe TRBD2 (6 bases). The V end lost 5 bases, the J end lost 2 bases, and 12 bases lay between the germline ends. The CDR3 sequence is 14 residues long. In germline, CDR1 is SGHRS, CDR2 YFSETQ. The full variable domain, completed using reference TRBV5-1 and TRBJ2-3, is KAGVTQTPRYLIKTRGQQVTLSCSPISGHRSVSWYQQTPGQGLQFLFEYFSETQRNKGNFPGRFSGRQFSNSRSEMNVSTLELGDSALYLCASRRSGYTDTQYFGPGTRLTVL.

This clone appeared once. The same CDR3 can be traced to other DNA sequences in this sample. The chain is built from TRBV7-2 and TRBJ2-1; D gene ambiguous. V dropped 0 bases and J dropped 0 bases, with 6 bases sitting between them. Germline values: CDR1 SGHTA, CDR2 FQGNSA. The CDR3 is 15 residues long. CDR3 in DNA: TGTGCCAGCAGCTTAGCTAAGAGCTCCTACAATGAGCAGTTCTTC. Its protein product is CASSLAKSSYNEQFF.

V usage is TRBV7-9 and J usage is TRBJ1-1; 10 positions match TRBD1. In germline, CDR1 is SEHNR, CDR2 FQNEAQ (reference sequence). The V and J ends lost 10 bases and 5 bases, in that order; junction bases with no gene match: 13. The CDR3 covers 15 residues. The CDR3 sequence is CATLLGTGVFTEAFF. For the CDR3, the DNA is TGTGCCACCCTATTGGGGACAGGGGTCTTTACTGAAGCTTTCTTT.

The chain carries TRBV7-9 and TRBJ1-6; 11 nucleotides match TRBD1. The CDR3 length is 16 residues. Germline CDR1 SEHNR, CDR2 FQNEAQ (reference sequence). Germline trimming cut 2 bases from V and 8 bases from J; bases unmatched to any gene: 5. CDR3: CASSLLGQGDYSPLHF. CDR3 DNA sequence: TGTGCCAGCAGCTTACTGGGACAGGGGGATTATTCACCCCTCCACTTT. The variable domain in full, completed from reference TRBV7-9 and TRBJ1-6, reads DTGVSQNPRHKITKRGQNVTFRCDPISEHNRLYWYRQTLGQGPEFLTYFQNEAQLEKSRLLSDRFSAERPKGSFSTLEIQRTEQGDSAMYLCASSLLGQGDYSPLHFGNGTRLTVT.